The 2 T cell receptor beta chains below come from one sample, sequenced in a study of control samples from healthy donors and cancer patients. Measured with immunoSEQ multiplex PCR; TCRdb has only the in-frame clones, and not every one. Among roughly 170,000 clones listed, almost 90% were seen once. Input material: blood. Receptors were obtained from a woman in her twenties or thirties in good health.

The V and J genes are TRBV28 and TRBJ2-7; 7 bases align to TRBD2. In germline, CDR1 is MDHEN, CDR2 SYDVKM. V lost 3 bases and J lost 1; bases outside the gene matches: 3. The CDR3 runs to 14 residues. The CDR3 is CASSFRGESYEQYF. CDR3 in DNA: TGTGCCAGCAGTTTCCGGGGGGAGTCCTACGAGCAGTACTTC.

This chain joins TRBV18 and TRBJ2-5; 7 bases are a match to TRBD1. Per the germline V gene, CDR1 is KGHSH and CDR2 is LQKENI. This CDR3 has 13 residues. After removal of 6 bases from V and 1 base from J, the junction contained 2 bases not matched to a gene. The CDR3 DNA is TGTGCCAGCTCCCGGGACAGCCAAGAGACCCAGTACTTC. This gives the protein CASSRDSQETQYF.